This T cell receptor beta chain originates from a study of control samples from healthy donors and cancer patients. This CDR3 is built from 15 residues. The germline V gene has CDR1 SGHTA and CDR2 FQGNSA. Deletions cut 5 bases from V and 0 bases from J, with 13 bases between. Repertoires were generated with immunoSEQ multiplex PCR, while TCRdb's copy carries only in-frame clones and drops some. Recorded for this sample: some 180,000 clones. Sequenced sample: blood. The chain recombines TRBV7-2 with TRBJ1-1; tentative D call: TRBD1 (5 bases). The source of this sequence is a woman younger than 45 in good health. CDR3 coding DNA: TGTGCCAGCAGCCGGACACCGGACATGAACACTGAAGCTTTCTTT. Encoded protein: CASSRTPDMNTEAFF.